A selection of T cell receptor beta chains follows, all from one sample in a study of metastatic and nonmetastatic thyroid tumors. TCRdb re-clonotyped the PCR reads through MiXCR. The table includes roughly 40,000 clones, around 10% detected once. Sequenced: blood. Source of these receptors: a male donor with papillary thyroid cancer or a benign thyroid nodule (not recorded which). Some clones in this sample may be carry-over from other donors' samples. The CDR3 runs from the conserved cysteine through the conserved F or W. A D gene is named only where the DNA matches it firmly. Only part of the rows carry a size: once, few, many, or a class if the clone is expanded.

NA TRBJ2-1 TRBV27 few TGTGCCAGCAGTGTCATTGCCCGCAGCTCCTACAATGAGCACTTCTTC CASSVIARSSYNEHFF
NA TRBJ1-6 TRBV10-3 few TGTGCCATCAGTGAGTGGACATATGCGAATTCACCCCCCCACTTT CAISEWTYANSPPHF
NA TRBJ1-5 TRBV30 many TGTGCCTGGAGTCCCTCCAATCAGCCCCAGCATTTT CAWSPSNQPQHF
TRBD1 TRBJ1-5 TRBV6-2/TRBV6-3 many TGTGCCAGCACCGGACAGGGGGTAAACAATCAGCCCCAGCATTTT CASTGQGVNNQPQHF
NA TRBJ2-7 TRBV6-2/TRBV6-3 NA TGTGCCAGCAGTTTCGGGGACACAACCTACGAGCAGTACTTC CASSFGDTTYEQYF
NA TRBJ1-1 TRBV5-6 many TGTGCCAGCAAATGGAACGTGAACACTGAAGCTTTCTTT CASKWNVNTEAFF
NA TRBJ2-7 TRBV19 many TGTGCCAGTAGTATCCCTGGTGGGTTCAGCAGCGAGCAGTACTTC CASSIPGGFSSEQYF
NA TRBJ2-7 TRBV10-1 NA TGCGCCAGCAGTGATACAATTTCGGACGAGCAGTACTTC CASSDTISDEQYF
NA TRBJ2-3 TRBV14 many TGTGCCAGCAGCCAAGATTGGGCTAACACAGATACGCAGTATTTT CASSQDWANTDTQYF
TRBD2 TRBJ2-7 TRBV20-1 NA TGCAGTGCTGGTACCGGGACTACGCTTTACGAGCAGTACTTC CSAGTGTTLYEQYF
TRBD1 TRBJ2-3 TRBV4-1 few TGCGCCAGCAGCCAAGCAGTGACAGGGGAGATACTAGCCCCCGATACGCAGTATTTT CASSQAVTGEILAPDTQYF
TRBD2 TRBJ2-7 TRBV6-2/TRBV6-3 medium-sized TGTGCCAGCAGGGGACTAGCGGGAGACGAGCAGTACTTC CASRGLAGDEQYF
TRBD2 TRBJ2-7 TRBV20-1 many TGCAGTGCTAGGGGAAAGTATAGCGGGACGGGGGACTTCTACGAGCAGTACTTC CSARGKYSGTGDFYEQYF
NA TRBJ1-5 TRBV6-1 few TGTGCCAGCACTCGGGACATGGGCAATCAGCCCCAGCATTTT CASTRDMGNQPQHF
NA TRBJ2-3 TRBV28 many TGTGCCAGCAGTATAGCGTGGGGCACAGATACGCAGTATTTT CASSIAWGTDTQYF
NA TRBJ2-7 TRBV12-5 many TGTGCTAGTGGTTTCCCTCCGGGAAGAACCTACGAGCAGTACTTC CASGFPPGRTYEQYF
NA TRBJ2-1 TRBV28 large TGTGCCAGCAGTTTAACGGAGACCGCTTACAATGAGCAGTTCTTC CASSLTETAYNEQFF
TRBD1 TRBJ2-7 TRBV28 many TGTGCCAGCAGTTCTATTTGGACCGGGACAGGTACTACCTACGAGCAGTACTTC CASSSIWTGTGTTYEQYF
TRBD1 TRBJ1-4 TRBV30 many TGTGCCTGGGGGGACAGTTTACTTGGAAGAGGTGAAAAACTGTTTTTT CAWGDSLLGRGEKLFF
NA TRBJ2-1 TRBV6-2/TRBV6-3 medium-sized TGTGCCAGCACCTACATGGGGGAGGCTAGGGGGCAGTTCTTC CASTYMGEARGQFF